Detailed here is one TCR beta chain. TCRdb's copy holds only in-frame clones and misses some; the assay was immunoSEQ multiplex PCR. Of 250,000 or so clones listed, 70% to 85% were seen once; the top ten hold approximately 2.3%. This sample is drawn from a study of blood T cell repertoires in COVID-19. The CDR3 contains 15 residues. V gave up 0 bases and J gave up 4 bases, with 14 bases separating them. CDR1 SGHRS and CDR2 YFSETQ come from the germline V gene. The TCR originated in a man aged 35-49 years who had recovered from COVID-19. The rearrangement links TRBV5-1 to TRBJ2-7, with D unresolved. The sequenced sample was peripheral blood. CDR3 amino acids: CASSLETTLPYEQYF. As DNA, the CDR3 is TGCGCCAGCAGCTTGGAGACAACTCTCCCTTACGAGCAGTACTTC.